The clone carrying this T cell receptor beta chain occurred a few times. In the authors' methods: Amplified reference gene primers provided the basis for estimating nucleated cell counts. Produced via immunoSEQ multiplex PCR; TCRdb's table is partial and in-frame only. V and J calls and clone size are those listed in that table; D and trimming were worked out from the DNA. Here the sample spans 110,000 or so clones, about 85% being singletons. These data originate in a study of blood T cell repertoires in COVID-19. The wider study: Samples representing acute and convalescent COVID-19 were sourced from the United States, Italy and Spain.

The CDR3 length is 14 residues. Losses at the gene ends were 6 bases for V and 10 bases for J; bases not matched to a gene: 4. Germline CDR1 is SNHLY and CDR2 is FYNNEI. Sample: peripheral blood. The V call is TRBV2, the J call TRBJ1-6, with 12 bases matching TRBD1. This clonotype was sampled from a human donor in a cohort sampled during active COVID-19. The CDR3 DNA reads as TGTGCCAGCAGAGCCGGGACAGGGGGCTCACCCCTCCACTTT. It encodes CASRAGTGGSPLHF.